These 9 T cell receptor beta chains originate from one sample sequenced in a study of CD8 T cells in ankylosing spondylitis. TCRdb re-called the 5' RACE reads with MiXCR, one entry per CDR3 protein. The repertoire includes under 200,000 distinct CDR3 sequences, around a tenth of them detected once, and approximately 16% sits in the top ten. Sequencing was performed on blood, either unsorted or a sorted T cell fraction (not recorded which). The source of these receptors is a female donor with ankylosing spondylitis or in good health (not recorded which).

This clonotype has just a few counts. This rearrangement joins TRBV4-2 to TRBJ2-1; 13 positions match TRBD2. Losses at the gene ends were 4 bases for V and 3 bases for J; bases not matched to a gene: 6. Germline assignment: CDR1 LGHNA and CDR2 YNFKEQ. CDR3 length: 17 amino acids. For the CDR3, the DNA is TGTGCCAGCAGCCTAACTAGCGGGAGGGCCGACTACAATGAGCAGTTCTTC. Protein: CASSLTSGRADYNEQFF.

The rearrangement links TRBV30 to TRBJ2-7; 7 bases map to TRBD2. Looked up from germline, CDR1 is GTSNPN and CDR2 is SVGIG (reference sequence). V lost 4 bases, J lost 3 bases, and 6 bases stayed unmatched. CDR3 length: 13 amino acids. Here the CDR3 DNA reads TGTGCCTGGAATCGGGGGGAGAGCTACGAGCAGTACTTC. This translates into CAWNRGESYEQYF.

This clonotype came up a few times. This sequence joins TRBV6-1 and TRBJ1-1; D is ambiguous. The CDR3 covers 15 residues. V lost 6 bases to trimming and J lost 4 bases, with 18 bases between them. CDR1 MNHNS and CDR2 SASEGT come from the germline V gene. CDR3: CASRIDYREFTEAFF. In nucleotides, the CDR3 is TGTGCCAGCAGGATTGACTACCGTGAGTTCACTGAAGCTTTCTTT.

This sequence joins TRBV27 and TRBJ2-5; D is undetermined. This CDR3 spans 14 amino acids. The V and J ends lost 6 bases and 0 bases respectively, with 11 bases between them. Looked up from germline, CDR1 is MNHEY and CDR2 is SMNVEV (reference sequence). Written as DNA, the CDR3 is TGTGCCAGCAGCTTAGGGCTTCACCAAGAGACCCAGTACTTC. Its translation: CASSLGLHQETQYF.

In this sample, this clonotype turned up a few times. The rearrangement uses TRBV7-2 and TRBJ1-3; D unclear. CDR3 size: 13 residues. Looked up from germline, CDR1 is SGHTA and CDR2 is FQGNSA. The V gene lost 5 bases and the J gene lost 3 bases, with 8 bases spanning the gap. The DNA for the CDR3 is TGTGCCAGCAGCCCGGATTATGGAAACACCATATATTTT. Protein: CASSPDYGNTIYF.

Details on this clonotype: One end of the junction does not line up with germline, which may come from a read error. The rearrangement joins TRBV9 to TRBJ1-1; 8 bases fit TRBD1. The germline CDR1 and CDR2 sequences are SGDLS and YYNGEE. CDR3 length: 15 amino acids. The CDR3 spells CASGVATGVNTEAFF. The CDR3, as DNA: TGTGCCAGCGGCGTAGCGACAGGGGTGAACACTGAAGCTTTCTTT.

The chain links TRBV3-1 to TRBJ2-1; possibly TRBD1 for D (6 bases). V was shortened by 4 bases and J by 3 bases, with 22 bases between the two germline ends. The CDR3 runs 18 residues. Germline CDR1 is LGHDT and CDR2 is YNNKEL (reference sequence). The DNA of the CDR3 is TGTGCCAGCAGCCGGTGGGCCCCAAAGGGGGAGTTCTACAATGAGCAGTTCTTC. Translation gives CASSRWAPKGEFYNEQFF.

V and J are TRBV20-1 and TRBJ2-2; 9 bases fit TRBD2. The CDR3 has 13 residues. CDR1 is DFQATT, CDR2 SNEGSKA, per germline (reference sequence). V lost 7 bases and J lost 2; bases outside the gene matches: 2. Here the CDR3 reads CSGTSENTGELFF. The CDR3 DNA sequence: TGCAGTGGGACTAGCGAAAACACCGGGGAGCTGTTTTTT.

In its sample, this clonotype was seen a few times. V gene TRBV7-8 combines with J gene TRBJ2-1; D remains unclear. The CDR3 sequence is 11 residues long. V was pared by 5 bases and J by 9 bases, with 8 bases between. Germline-derived CDR1 and CDR2 are SGHVS and FQNEAQ. The CDR3 loop reads CASSPWGEQFF. Here the CDR3 DNA reads TGTGCCAGCAGCCCTTGGGGTGAGCAGTTCTTC. The variable domain in full, with the rest retrieved from reference TRBV7-8 and TRBJ2-1, is GAGVSQSPRYKVAKRGQDVALRCDPISGHVSLFWYQQALGQGPEFLTYFQNEAQLDKSGLPSDRFFAERPEGSVSTLKIQRTQQEDSAVYLCASSPWGEQFFGPGTRLTVL.